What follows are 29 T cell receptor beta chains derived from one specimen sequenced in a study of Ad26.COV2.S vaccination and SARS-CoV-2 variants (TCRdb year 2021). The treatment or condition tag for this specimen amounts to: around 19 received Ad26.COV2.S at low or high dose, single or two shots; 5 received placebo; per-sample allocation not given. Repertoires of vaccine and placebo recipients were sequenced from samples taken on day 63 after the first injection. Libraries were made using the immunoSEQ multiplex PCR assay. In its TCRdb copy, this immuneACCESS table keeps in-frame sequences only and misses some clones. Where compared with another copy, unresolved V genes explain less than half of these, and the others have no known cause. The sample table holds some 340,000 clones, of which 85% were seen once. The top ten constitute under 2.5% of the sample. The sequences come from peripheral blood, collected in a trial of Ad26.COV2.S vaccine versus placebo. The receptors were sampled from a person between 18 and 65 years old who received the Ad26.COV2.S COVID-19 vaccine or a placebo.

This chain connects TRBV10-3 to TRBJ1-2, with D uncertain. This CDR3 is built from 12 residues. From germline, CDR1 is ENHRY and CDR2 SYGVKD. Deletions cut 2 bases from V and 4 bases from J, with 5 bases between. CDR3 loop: CAISEGPYGYTF. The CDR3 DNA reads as TGTGCCATCAGTGAGGGCCCCTATGGCTACACCTTC.

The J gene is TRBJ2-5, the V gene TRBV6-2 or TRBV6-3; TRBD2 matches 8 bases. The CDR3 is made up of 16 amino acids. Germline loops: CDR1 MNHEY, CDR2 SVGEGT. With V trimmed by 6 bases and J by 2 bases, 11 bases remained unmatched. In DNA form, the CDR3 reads TGTGCCAGCAGCACTGGGCGCCTAGCGGGTCAAGAGACCCAGTACTTC. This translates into CASSTGRLAGQETQYF.

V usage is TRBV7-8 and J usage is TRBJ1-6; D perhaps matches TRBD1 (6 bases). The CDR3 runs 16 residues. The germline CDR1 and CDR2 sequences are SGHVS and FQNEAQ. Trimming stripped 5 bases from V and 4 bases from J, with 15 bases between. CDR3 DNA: TGTGCCAGCAGCCCCATCGCAGGGGATTATAATTCACCCCTCCACTTT. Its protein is CASSPIAGDYNSPLHF.

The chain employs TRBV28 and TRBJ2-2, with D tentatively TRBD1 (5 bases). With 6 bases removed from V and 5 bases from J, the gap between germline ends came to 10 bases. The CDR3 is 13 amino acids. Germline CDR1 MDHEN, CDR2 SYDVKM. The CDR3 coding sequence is TGTGCCAGCAGGCCTCAGGGAACCGGGGAGCTGTTTTTT. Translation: CASRPQGTGELFF.

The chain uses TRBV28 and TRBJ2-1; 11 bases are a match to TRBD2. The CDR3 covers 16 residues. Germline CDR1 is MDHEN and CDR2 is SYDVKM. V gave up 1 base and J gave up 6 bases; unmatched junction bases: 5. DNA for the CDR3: TGTGCCAGCAGTTTATTAGCGGGGGGGGCCATCAATGAGCAGTTCTTC. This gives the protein CASSLLAGGAINEQFF.

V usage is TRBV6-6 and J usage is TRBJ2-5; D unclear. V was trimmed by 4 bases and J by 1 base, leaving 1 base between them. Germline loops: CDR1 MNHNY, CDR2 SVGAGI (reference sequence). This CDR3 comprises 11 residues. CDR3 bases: TGTGCCAGCAGTTTCCAAGAGACCCAGTACTTC. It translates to CASSFQETQYF.

The CDR3 loop is CASSSYSLTTQYF. Here the CDR3 DNA reads TGTGCCAGCAGCTCGTACAGTCTAACGACCCAGTACTTC. The V call is TRBV11-3, the J call TRBJ2-5; D unclear. The V end was cut by 4 bases, the J end by 7 bases, with 13 bases between. Germline V gene lookup returns CDR1 SGHNT and CDR2 YENEEA. This CDR3 is built from 13 residues.

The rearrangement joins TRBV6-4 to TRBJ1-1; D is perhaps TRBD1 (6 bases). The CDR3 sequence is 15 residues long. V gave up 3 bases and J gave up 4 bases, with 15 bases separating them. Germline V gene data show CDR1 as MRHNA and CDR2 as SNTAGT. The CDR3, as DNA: TGTGCCAGCAGTGAAGGGGGGTATCTCGGCACTGAAGCTTTCTTT. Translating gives CASSEGGYLGTEAFF.

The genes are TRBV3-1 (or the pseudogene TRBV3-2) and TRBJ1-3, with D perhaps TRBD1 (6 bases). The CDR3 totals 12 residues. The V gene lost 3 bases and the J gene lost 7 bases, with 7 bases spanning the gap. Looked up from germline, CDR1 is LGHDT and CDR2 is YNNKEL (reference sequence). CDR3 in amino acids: CASSQDSNTIYF. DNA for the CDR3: TGTGCCAGCAGCCAGGACAGTAACACCATATATTTT.

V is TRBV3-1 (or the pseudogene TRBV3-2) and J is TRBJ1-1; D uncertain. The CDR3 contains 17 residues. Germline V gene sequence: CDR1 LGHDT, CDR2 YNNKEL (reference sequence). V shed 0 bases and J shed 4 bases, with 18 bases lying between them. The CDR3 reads CASSQEMARYTFTEAFF. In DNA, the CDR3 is TGTGCCAGCAGCCAAGAAATGGCTCGTTATACCTTCACTGAAGCTTTCTTT.

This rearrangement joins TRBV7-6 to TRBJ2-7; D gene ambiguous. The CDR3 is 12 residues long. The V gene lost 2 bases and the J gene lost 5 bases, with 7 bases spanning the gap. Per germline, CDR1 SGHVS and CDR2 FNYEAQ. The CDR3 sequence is CASSLRDNEQYF. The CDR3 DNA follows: TGTGCCAGCAGCTTAAGGGATAACGAGCAGTACTTC. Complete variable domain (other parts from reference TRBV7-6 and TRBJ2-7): GAGVSQSPRYKVTKRGQDVALRCDPISGHVSLYWYRQALGQGPEFLTYFNYEAQQDKSGLPNDRFSAERPEGSISTLTIQRTEQRDSAMYRCASSLRDNEQYFGPGTRLTVT.

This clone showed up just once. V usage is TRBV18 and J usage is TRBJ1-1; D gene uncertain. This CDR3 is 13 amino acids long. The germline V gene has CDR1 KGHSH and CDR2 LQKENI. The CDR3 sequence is CGTREAADTEAFF. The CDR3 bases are TGTGGCACAAGGGAGGCGGCGGACACTGAAGCTTTCTTT.

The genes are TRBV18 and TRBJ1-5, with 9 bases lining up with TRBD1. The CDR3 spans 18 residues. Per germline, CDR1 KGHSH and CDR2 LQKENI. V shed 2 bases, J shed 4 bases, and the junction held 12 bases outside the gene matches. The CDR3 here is CASSPVTGGRVTNQPQHF. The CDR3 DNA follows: TGTGCCAGCTCACCAGTTACAGGGGGCCGGGTGACGAATCAGCCCCAGCATTTT.

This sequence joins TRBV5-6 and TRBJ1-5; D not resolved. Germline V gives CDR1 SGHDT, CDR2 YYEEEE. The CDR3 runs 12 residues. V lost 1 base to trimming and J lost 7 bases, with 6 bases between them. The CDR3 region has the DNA TGTGCCAGCAGCTTGTGGAGGCAGCCCCAGCATTTT. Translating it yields CASSLWRQPQHF.

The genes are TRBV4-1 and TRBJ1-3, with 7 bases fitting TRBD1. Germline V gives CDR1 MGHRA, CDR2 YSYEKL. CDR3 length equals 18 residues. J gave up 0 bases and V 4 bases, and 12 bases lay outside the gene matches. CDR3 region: CASSRGRDSLSSGNTIYF. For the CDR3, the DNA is TGCGCCAGCAGCCGGGGCCGGGACAGCTTAAGCTCTGGAAACACCATATATTTT.

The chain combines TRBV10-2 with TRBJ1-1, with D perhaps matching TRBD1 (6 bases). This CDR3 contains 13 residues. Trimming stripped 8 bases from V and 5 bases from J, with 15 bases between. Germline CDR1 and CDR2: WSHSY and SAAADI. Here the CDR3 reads CASDTGFSTEAFF. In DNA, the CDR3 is TGCGCCAGCGACACAGGGTTTAGTACTGAAGCTTTCTTT.

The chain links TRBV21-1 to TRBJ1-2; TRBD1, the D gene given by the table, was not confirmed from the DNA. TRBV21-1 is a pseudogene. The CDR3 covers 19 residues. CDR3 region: CASSYGHLFMGIVDYGYTF. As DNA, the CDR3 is TGTGCCAGCAGCTACGGACATCTCTTTATGGGGATAGTAGACTATGGCTACACCTTC.

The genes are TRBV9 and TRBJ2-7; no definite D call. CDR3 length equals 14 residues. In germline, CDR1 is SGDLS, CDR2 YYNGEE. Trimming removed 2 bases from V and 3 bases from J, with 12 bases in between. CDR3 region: CASSVSDKYYEQYF. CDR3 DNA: TGTGCCAGCAGCGTGTCCGACAAGTACTACGAGCAGTACTTC.

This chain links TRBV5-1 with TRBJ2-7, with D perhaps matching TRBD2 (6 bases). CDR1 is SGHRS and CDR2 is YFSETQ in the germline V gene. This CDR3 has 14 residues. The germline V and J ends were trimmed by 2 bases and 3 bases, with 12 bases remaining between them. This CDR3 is CASSFNPGSYEQYF. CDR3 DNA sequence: TGCGCCAGCAGCTTCAACCCCGGGAGCTACGAGCAGTACTTC.

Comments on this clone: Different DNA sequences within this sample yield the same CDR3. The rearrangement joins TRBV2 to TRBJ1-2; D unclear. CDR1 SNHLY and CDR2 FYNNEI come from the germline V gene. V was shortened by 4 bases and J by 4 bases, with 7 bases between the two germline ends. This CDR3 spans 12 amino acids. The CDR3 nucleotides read TGTGCCAGCAGTGTCGGGGTCTATGGCTACACCTTC. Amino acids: CASSVGVYGYTF.

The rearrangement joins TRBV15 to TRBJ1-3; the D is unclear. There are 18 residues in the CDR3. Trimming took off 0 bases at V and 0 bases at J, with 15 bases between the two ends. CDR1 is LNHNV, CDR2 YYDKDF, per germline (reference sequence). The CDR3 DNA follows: TGTGCCACCAGCAGAGATCGGCCTCGTTATTCCTCTGGAAACACCATATATTTT. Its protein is CATSRDRPRYSSGNTIYF.

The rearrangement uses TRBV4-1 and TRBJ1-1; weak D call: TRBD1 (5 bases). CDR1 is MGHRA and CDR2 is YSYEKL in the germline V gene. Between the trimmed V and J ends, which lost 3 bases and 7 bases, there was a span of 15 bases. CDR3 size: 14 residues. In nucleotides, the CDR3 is TGCGCCAGCAGCCAGACGTCGCAAAGGGGTGAAGCTTTCTTT. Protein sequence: CASSQTSQRGEAFF.

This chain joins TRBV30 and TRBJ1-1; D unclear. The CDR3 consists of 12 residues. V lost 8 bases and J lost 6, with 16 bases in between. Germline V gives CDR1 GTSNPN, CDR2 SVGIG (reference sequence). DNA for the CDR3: TGTGCCAGCCGGCCCCGGGTCGCTGAAGCTTTCTTT. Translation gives CASRPRVAEAFF.

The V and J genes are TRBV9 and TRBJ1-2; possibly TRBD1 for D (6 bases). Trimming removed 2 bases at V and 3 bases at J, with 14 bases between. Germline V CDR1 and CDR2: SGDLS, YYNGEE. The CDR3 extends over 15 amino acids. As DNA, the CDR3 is TGTGCCAGCAGCGTTACAGGGAGTCGGGACTATGGCTACACCTTC. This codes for CASSVTGSRDYGYTF.

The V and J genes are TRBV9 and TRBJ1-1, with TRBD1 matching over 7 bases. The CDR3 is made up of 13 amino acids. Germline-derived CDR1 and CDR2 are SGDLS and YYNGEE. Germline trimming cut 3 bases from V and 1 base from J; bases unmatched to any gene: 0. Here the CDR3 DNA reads TGTGCCAGCAGCGGACAGGGGAACACTGAAGCTTTCTTT. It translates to CASSGQGNTEAFF. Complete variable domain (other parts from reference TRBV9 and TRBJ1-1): DSGVTQTPKHLITATGQRVTLRCSPRSGDLSVYWYQQSLDQGLQFLIQYYNGEERAKGNILERFSAQQFPDLHSELNLSSLELGDSALYFCASSGQGNTEAFFGQGTRLTVV.

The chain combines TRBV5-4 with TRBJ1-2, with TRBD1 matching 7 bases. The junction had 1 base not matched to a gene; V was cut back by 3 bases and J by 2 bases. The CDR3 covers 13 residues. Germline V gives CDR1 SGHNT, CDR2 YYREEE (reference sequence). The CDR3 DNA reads TGTGCCAGCAGCTGGGACAGAAACTATGGCTACACCTTC. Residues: CASSWDRNYGYTF.

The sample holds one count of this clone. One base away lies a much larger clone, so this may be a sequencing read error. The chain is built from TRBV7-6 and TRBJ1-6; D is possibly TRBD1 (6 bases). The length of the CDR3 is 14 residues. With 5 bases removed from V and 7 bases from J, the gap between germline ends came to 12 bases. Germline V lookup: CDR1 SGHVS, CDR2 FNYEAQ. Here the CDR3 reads CASSQTGRNSPLHF. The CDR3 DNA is TGTGCCAGCAGCCAAACAGGGAGGAATTCACCCCTCCACTTT.

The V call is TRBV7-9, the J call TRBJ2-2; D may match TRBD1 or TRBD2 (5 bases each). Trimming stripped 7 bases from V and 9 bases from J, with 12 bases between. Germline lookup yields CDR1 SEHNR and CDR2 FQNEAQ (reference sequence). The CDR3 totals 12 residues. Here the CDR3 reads CASTQGRRELFF. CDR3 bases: TGTGCCAGCACCCAGGGACGCCGGGAGCTGTTTTTT.

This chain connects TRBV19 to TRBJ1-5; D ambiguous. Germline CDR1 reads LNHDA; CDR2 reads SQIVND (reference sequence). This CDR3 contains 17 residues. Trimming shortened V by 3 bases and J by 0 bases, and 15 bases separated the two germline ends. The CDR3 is CASSIAQNTFSNQPQHF. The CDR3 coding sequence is TGTGCCAGTAGTATCGCTCAGAATACCTTTAGCAATCAGCCCCAGCATTTT.